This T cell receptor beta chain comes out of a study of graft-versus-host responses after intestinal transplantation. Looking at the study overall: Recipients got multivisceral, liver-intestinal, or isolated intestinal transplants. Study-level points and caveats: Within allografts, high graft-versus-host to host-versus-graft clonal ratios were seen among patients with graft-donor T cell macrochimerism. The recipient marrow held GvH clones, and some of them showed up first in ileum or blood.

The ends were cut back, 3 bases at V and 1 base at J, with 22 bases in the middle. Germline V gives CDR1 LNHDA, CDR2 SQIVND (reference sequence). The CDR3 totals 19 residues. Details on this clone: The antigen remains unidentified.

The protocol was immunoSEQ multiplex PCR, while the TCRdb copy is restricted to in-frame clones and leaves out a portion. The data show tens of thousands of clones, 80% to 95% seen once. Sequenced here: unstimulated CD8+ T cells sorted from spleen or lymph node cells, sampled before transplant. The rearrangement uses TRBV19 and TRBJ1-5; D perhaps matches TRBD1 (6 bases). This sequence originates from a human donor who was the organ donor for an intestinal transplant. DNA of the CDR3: TGTGCCAGTAGTATGTTTGGAGCCCGGTTAGGGGGAAGCAATCAGCCCCAGCATTTT. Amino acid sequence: CASSMFGARLGGSNQPQHF.